The 5 T cell receptor beta chains given below trace back to one sample, sequenced in a study of cytomegalovirus exposure and HLA in healthy donors. The PCR had 60 Vbeta and 13 Jbeta primers. Some clones are missing from TCRdb's copy, which holds only in-frame ones; the method was immunoSEQ multiplex PCR. The table has 150,000 to 250,000 clones, around 78% seen once. The material sequenced was PBMCs. Receptors originate from a man aged 25-45 years in good health and CMV-seronegative.

A few counts support this clone. The rearrangement links TRBV5-4 to TRBJ1-5, with D possibly TRBD1 on 6 matching bases. Trimming stripped 2 bases from V and 3 bases from J, with 9 bases between. This CDR3 region has 14 residues. The germline V gene has CDR1 SGHNT and CDR2 YYREEE (reference sequence). CDR3 amino acids: CASSLQGHNQPQHF. In DNA, the CDR3 is TGTGCCAGCAGCTTACAGGGTCACAATCAGCCCCAGCATTTT.

The gene calls are TRBV5-4 and TRBJ2-4; TRBD2 agrees at 14 bases. Germline loops: CDR1 SGHNT, CDR2 YYREEE (reference sequence). Trimming took 0 bases from V and 9 from J; bases not matched to a gene: 8. CDR3 length: 17 residues. CDR3 nucleotide sequence: TGTGCCAGCAGCTTGGCCGGGACTAGCGGGAGAACGGCCATTCAGTACTTC. Protein product: CASSLAGTSGRTAIQYF.

The sample holds many counts of this clone. V gene TRBV7-9 combines with J gene TRBJ2-5; 11 bases map to TRBD2. The length of the CDR3 is 17 residues. The ends lost 5 bases at V and 1 base at J; junction bases unmatched: 9. Germline V lookup: CDR1 SEHNR, CDR2 FQNEAQ (reference sequence). The CDR3 sequence: CASSPRTSGYSQETQYF. CDR3 nucleotides: TGTGCCAGCAGCCCACGGACTAGCGGGTACAGCCAAGAGACCCAGTACTTC.

This CDR3 reads CASSPTVSDGYNEQFF. The CDR3 nucleotides read TGTGCCAGCAGCCCTACCGTTAGCGACGGGTACAATGAGCAGTTCTTC. This chain joins TRBV7-6 and TRBJ2-1; D is perhaps TRBD2 (5 bases). Trimming removed 5 bases at V and 4 bases at J, with 18 bases between. The CDR3 runs to 16 residues. In germline, CDR1 is SGHVS, CDR2 FNYEAQ. The full variable domain, rest sourced from reference TRBV7-6 and TRBJ2-1, is GAGVSQSPRYKVTKRGQDVALRCDPISGHVSLYWYRQALGQGPEFLTYFNYEAQQDKSGLPNDRFSAERPEGSISTLTIQRTEQRDSAMYRCASSPTVSDGYNEQFFGPGTRLTVL.

The chain recombines TRBV6-1 with TRBJ1-1, with no clear D. The CDR3 has 12 residues. The V end lost 0 bases, the J end lost 14 bases, and 13 bases lay between the germline ends. The germline V gene encodes CDR1 MNHNS and CDR2 SASEGT. The CDR3 coding sequence is TGTGCCAGCAGTGAAGCCACCGCTACGGGGTTCTTT. It encodes CASSEATATGFF.